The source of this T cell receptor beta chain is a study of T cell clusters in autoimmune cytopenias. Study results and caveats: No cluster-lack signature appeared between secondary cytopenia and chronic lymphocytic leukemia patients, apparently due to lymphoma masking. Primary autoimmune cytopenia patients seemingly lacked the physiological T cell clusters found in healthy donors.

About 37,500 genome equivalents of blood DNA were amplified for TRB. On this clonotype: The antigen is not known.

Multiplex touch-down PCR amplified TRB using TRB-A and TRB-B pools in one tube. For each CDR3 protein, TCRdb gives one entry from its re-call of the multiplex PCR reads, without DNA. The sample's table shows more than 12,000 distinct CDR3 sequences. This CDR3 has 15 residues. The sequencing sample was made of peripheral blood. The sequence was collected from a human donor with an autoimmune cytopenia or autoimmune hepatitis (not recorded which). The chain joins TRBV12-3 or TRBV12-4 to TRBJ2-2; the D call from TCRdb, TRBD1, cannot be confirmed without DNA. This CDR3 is CASRGQGVDTGELFF.